A single sample is the source of the 22 T cell receptor beta chains below, sequenced in a study of T cells in localized non-small cell lung cancer. The protocol was immunoSEQ multiplex PCR, while the TCRdb copy is restricted to in-frame clones and leaves out a portion. The sample lists 26,000 or so clones, 65% to 90% occurring once. The sequencing used peripheral blood, collected before any cancer treatment. These receptor sequences come from a female donor of 60 years or more with stage I lung adenocarcinoma.

The chain links TRBV5-1 to TRBJ1-3; no reliable D call. Germline V gives CDR1 SGHRS, CDR2 YFSETQ. Trimming took off 0 bases at V and 2 bases at J, with 6 bases between the two ends. This CDR3 has 14 amino acids. CDR3 DNA: TGCGCCAGCAGCTTGGAAGGGACTGGAAACACCATATATTTT. It codes for CASSLEGTGNTIYF. Looking up the rest from reference TRBV5-1 and TRBJ1-3 gives the full variable domain: KAGVTQTPRYLIKTRGQQVTLSCSPISGHRSVSWYQQTPGQGLQFLFEYFSETQRNKGNFPGRFSGRQFSNSRSEMNVSTLELGDSALYLCASSLEGTGNTIYFGEGSWLTVV.

The rearrangement links TRBV20-1 to TRBJ1-2; no clear D. V lost 3 bases, J lost 8 bases, and 10 bases lay in between. This CDR3 comprises 11 residues. CDR1 and CDR2 (germline): DFQATT, SNEGSKA (reference sequence). CDR3 region: CSASIPDGYTF. Written as DNA, the CDR3 is TGCAGTGCTAGTATCCCGGACGGCTACACCTTC.

V is TRBV2 and J is TRBJ2-3; 7 bases are a match to TRBD2. J gave up 1 base and V 3 bases, and 7 bases lay outside the gene matches. The CDR3 covers 16 residues. Germline V CDR1 and CDR2: SNHLY, FYNNEI. CDR3 in DNA: TGTGCCAGCAGTGACGTCGCTAGCGGAGGCACAGATACGCAGTATTTT. This sequence encodes CASSDVASGGTDTQYF. The full variable domain, in which reference TRBV2 and TRBJ2-3 provide the parts outside the CDR3, is EPEVTQTPSHQVTQMGQEVILRCVPISNHLYFYWYRQILGQKVEFLVSFYNNEISEKSEIFDDQFSVERPDGSNFTLKIRSTKLEDSAMYFCASSDVASGGTDTQYFGPGTRLTVL.

The chain joins TRBV5-4 to TRBJ1-1; 10 bases are a match to TRBD1. This CDR3 has 16 residues. The V gene's germline CDR1 is SGHNT and CDR2 YYREEE (reference sequence). The trim removed 4 bases at V and 7 bases at J, leaving 13 bases unmatched. The CDR3 reads CASSTRKDRGGDEAFF. DNA for the CDR3: TGTGCCAGCAGCACTAGGAAGGACAGGGGGGGTGATGAAGCTTTCTTT.

The chain combines TRBV9 with TRBJ1-2; D possibly corresponds to TRBD1 (6 bases). This CDR3 spans 16 amino acids. Germline V lookup: CDR1 SGDLS, CDR2 YYNGEE. Trimming took 3 bases from V and 2 from J, leaving 17 bases between them. In nucleotides, the CDR3 is TGTGCCAGCAGCGAGGACCCGACAACAGGGAACTATGGCTACACCTTC. It specifies CASSEDPTTGNYGYTF. Based on the CDR3 plus reference TRBV9 and TRBJ1-2, the full variable domain is DSGVTQTPKHLITATGQRVTLRCSPRSGDLSVYWYQQSLDQGLQFLIQYYNGEERAKGNILERFSAQQFPDLHSELNLSSLELGDSALYFCASSEDPTTGNYGYTFGSGTRLTVV.

CDR3 DNA: TGTGCCAGCAGTGAAGGATTGGGCGGCTTAAACTATGGCTACACCTTC. Translated, it gives CASSEGLGGLNYGYTF. The chain uses TRBV6-1 and TRBJ1-2; D gene uncertain. Germline V gene data show CDR1 as MNHNS and CDR2 as SASEGT. The V end lost 1 base, the J end lost 2 bases, and 14 bases lay between the germline ends. The CDR3 has 16 amino acids.

The rearrangement links TRBV2 to TRBJ1-5; D is ambiguous. Per the germline V gene, CDR1 is SNHLY and CDR2 is FYNNEI. Trimming stripped 5 bases from V and 8 bases from J, with 13 bases between. The CDR3 has 13 residues. This CDR3 is CASSFSEAEPQHF. CDR3 in DNA: TGTGCCAGCAGTTTTTCAGAAGCGGAGCCCCAGCATTTT.

V usage is TRBV5-1 and J usage is TRBJ2-3; possibly TRBD2 for D (5 bases). The CDR3 length is 15 residues. In germline, CDR1 is SGHRS, CDR2 YFSETQ. V lost 2 bases to trimming and J lost 2 bases, with 12 bases between them. This CDR3 reads CASSFSSHVTDTQYF. CDR3 sequence (DNA): TGCGCCAGCAGCTTCTCTAGCCATGTCACAGATACGCAGTATTTT.

This chain joins TRBV7-9 and TRBJ1-2; D is possibly TRBD1 (5 bases). Trimming removed 2 bases at V and 6 bases at J, with 7 bases between. Germline V gene sequence: CDR1 SEHNR, CDR2 FQNEAQ (reference sequence). The CDR3 spans 12 residues. CDR3: CASSLQGHGYTF. CDR3 in DNA: TGTGCCAGCAGCTTACAGGGTCATGGCTACACCTTC.

The chain combines TRBV5-1 with TRBJ2-7, with 9 positions matching TRBD1. Germline-derived CDR1 and CDR2 are SGHRS and YFSETQ. The CDR3 spans 15 residues. V shed 3 bases, J shed 3 bases, and the junction held 7 bases outside the gene matches. The CDR3 reads CASSSAGTGNYEQYF. CDR3 nucleotides: TGCGCCAGCAGCTCGGCCGGGACAGGGAACTACGAGCAGTACTTC. The variable domain in full, completed from reference TRBV5-1 and TRBJ2-7, reads KAGVTQTPRYLIKTRGQQVTLSCSPISGHRSVSWYQQTPGQGLQFLFEYFSETQRNKGNFPGRFSGRQFSNSRSEMNVSTLELGDSALYLCASSSAGTGNYEQYFGPGTRLTVT.

The chain recombines TRBV9 with TRBJ1-4, with D tentatively TRBD1 (6 bases). Per the germline V gene, CDR1 is SGDLS and CDR2 is YYNGEE. Trimming left V 4 bases short and J 9 bases short, with 19 bases between. The CDR3 loop spans 15 amino acids. The CDR3 sequence: CASSPEGGGRKKLFF. The DNA of the CDR3 is TGTGCCAGCAGCCCTGAGGGAGGGGGGCGGAAAAAACTGTTTTTT.

The chain links TRBV15 to TRBJ1-3; no clear D gene. Germline values: CDR1 LNHNV, CDR2 YYDKDF (reference sequence). Trimming pared 0 bases from V and 0 bases from J, leaving 9 bases between. CDR3 size: 16 residues. CDR3 region: CATSREAQNSGNTIYF. The CDR3 DNA follows: TGTGCCACCAGCAGAGAAGCCCAAAACTCTGGAAACACCATATATTTT.

The chain uses TRBV5-8 and TRBJ1-1; D ambiguous. CDR1 and CDR2 from the germline V gene are SGHTS and YDEGEE. V was trimmed by 5 bases and J by 11 bases, leaving 13 bases between them. CDR3 size: 11 residues. In nucleotides, the CDR3 is TGTGCCAGCAGTCCCCAGGCAGTGGCTTTCTTT. Translation: CASSPQAVAFF.

The chain couples TRBV5-6 to TRBJ1-2; D unclear. V was cut by 4 bases and J by 8 bases, with 12 bases left in between. The CDR3 is made up of 12 amino acids. CDR1 is SGHDT, CDR2 YYEEEE, per germline. CDR3 in amino acids: CASSPPGEGYTF. In DNA form, the CDR3 reads TGTGCCAGCAGCCCCCCTGGGGAAGGCTACACCTTC.

The rearrangement uses TRBV5-1 and TRBJ2-1, with D possibly matching TRBD2 (5 bases). The CDR3 extends over 15 amino acids. In germline, CDR1 is SGHRS, CDR2 YFSETQ. V was clipped by 4 bases and J by 5 bases, with 16 bases between them. The CDR3 bases are TGCGCCAGCAGCCGGATTGTGGGAGCGGACAATGAGCAGTTCTTC. Encoded protein: CASSRIVGADNEQFF.

This chain uses TRBV11-2 with TRBJ1-2; TRBD1 might be the D (6 bases). This CDR3 is 13 amino acids long. Per germline, CDR1 SGHAT and CDR2 FQNNGV. Trimming cost V 6 bases and J 5 bases, with 13 bases left between them. This CDR3 is CASRGGTGYGYTF. CDR3 in DNA: TGTGCCAGCAGGGGGGGTACAGGGTATGGCTACACCTTC.

The V and J genes are TRBV5-1 and TRBJ2-2, with TRBD1 identical over 8 bases. This CDR3 comprises 16 residues. Trimming took 0 bases from V and 1 from J; bases not matched to a gene: 2. Germline CDR1 and CDR2: SGHRS and YFSETQ. The CDR3: CASSLGTGQNTGELFF. CDR3 DNA sequence: TGCGCCAGCAGCTTGGGGACAGGGCAGAACACCGGGGAGCTGTTTTTT. Full variable domain (remainder filled in from reference TRBV5-1 and TRBJ2-2): KAGVTQTPRYLIKTRGQQVTLSCSPISGHRSVSWYQQTPGQGLQFLFEYFSETQRNKGNFPGRFSGRQFSNSRSEMNVSTLELGDSALYLCASSLGTGQNTGELFFGEGSRLTVL.

This chain connects TRBV6-6 to TRBJ1-5, with 9 bases fitting TRBD1. The CDR3 is 16 residues long. Germline V gives CDR1 MNHNY, CDR2 SVGAGI (reference sequence). With 2 bases clipped from V and 3 bases from J, the junction kept 5 bases outside the gene matches. The CDR3 here is CASSYGQGIPNQPQHF. CDR3 nucleotides: TGTGCCAGCAGTTACGGACAGGGGATCCCCAATCAGCCCCAGCATTTT.

This sequence joins TRBV5-5 and TRBJ2-1; D gene ambiguous. V lost 4 bases and J 7 bases, leaving 15 bases between the germline ends. Germline CDR1 and CDR2: SGHKS and YYEKEE (reference sequence). The CDR3 contains 14 residues. The CDR3 DNA follows: TGTGCCAGCAGCCTAAAGGAGATTAGAAATGAGCAGTTCTTC. It is translated as CASSLKEIRNEQFF. Drawing the rest from reference TRBV5-5 and TRBJ2-1, the complete variable domain is DAGVTQSPTHLIKTRGQQVTLRCSPISGHKSVSWYQQVLGQGPQFIFQYYEKEERGRGNFPDRFSARQFPNYSSELNVNALLLGDSALYLCASSLKEIRNEQFFGPGTRLTVL.

This clone was found once. One end of the junction does not line up with germline, which may come from a read error. V gene TRBV19 combines with J gene TRBJ2-1; D is tentatively TRBD1 or TRBD2 (5 bases each). This CDR3 spans 15 amino acids. CDR1 is LNHDA and CDR2 is SQIVND in the germline V gene (reference sequence). The CDR3 region is CASSLEGRLHNEQFF. The CDR3 coding sequence is TGTGCCAGTAGTTTAGAGGGACGGCTCCACAATGAGCAGTTCTTC.

This chain links TRBV29-1 with TRBJ2-1; TRBD1 or TRBD2 may be the D gene (6 bases each). The CDR3 consists of 15 residues. The germline V gene encodes CDR1 SQVTM and CDR2 ANQGSEA. V was clipped by 7 bases and J by 8 bases, with 24 bases between them. The CDR3 sequence is CSARGGYGANDEQFF. In DNA form, the CDR3 reads TGCAGCGCCCGAGGGGGGTACGGGGCGAATGATGAGCAGTTCTTC.

This chain uses TRBV5-6 with TRBJ1-2; the D gene is possibly TRBD1 (6 bases). Trimming shortened V by 0 bases and J by 8 bases, and 23 bases separated the two germline ends. The germline CDR1 and CDR2 sequences are SGHDT and YYEEEE. The CDR3 extends over 17 amino acids. The CDR3 loop reads CASSLEGQGRAVEGYTF. CDR3 DNA: TGTGCCAGCAGCTTGGAGGGGCAGGGGCGCGCCGTGGAGGGCTACACCTTC.